This TCR beta chain was obtained from a study of blood T cell repertoires in COVID-19. Across the study: T cells, B-cell-depleted T cells, or PBMCs provided the cDNA or gDNA that served as material.

The J segment lost 12 bases and the V segment lost 1 base, leaving 6 bases of the junction unmatched. Germline lookup yields CDR1 LGHDT and CDR2 YNNKEL (reference sequence). The CDR3 totals 13 residues. Original processing methods: Estimation of nucleated cell counts relied on the amplification of reference gene primers. The assay was immunoSEQ multiplex PCR, and TCRdb's table has in-frame clones only and misses some. V and J calls and clone size follow that table, whereas D and trimming were derived from the DNA. The table has fewer than 55,000 clones, less than 90% seen once. V and J are TRBV3-1 (or the pseudogene TRBV3-2) and TRBJ1-1, with 9 bases that match TRBD1. The sequence was collected from a man between 50 and 59 years old with acute or convalescent COVID-19. Sequenced: peripheral blood. CDR3 sequence reads: CASSQGQGGRSFF. The CDR3 DNA reads as TGTGCCAGCAGCCAAGGACAGGGGGGCCGTTCTTTCTTT.